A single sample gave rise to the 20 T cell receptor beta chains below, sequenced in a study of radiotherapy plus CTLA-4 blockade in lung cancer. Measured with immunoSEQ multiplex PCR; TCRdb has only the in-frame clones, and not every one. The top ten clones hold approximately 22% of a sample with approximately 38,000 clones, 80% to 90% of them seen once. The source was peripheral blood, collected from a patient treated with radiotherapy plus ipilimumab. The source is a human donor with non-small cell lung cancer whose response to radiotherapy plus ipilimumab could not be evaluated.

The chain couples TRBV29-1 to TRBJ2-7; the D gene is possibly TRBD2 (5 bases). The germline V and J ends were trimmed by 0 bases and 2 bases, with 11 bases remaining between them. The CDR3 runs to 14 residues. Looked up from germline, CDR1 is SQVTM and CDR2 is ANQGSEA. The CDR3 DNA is TGCAGCGTTGAAGATCGGGGAGATACCTACGAGCAGTACTTC. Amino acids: CSVEDRGDTYEQYF.

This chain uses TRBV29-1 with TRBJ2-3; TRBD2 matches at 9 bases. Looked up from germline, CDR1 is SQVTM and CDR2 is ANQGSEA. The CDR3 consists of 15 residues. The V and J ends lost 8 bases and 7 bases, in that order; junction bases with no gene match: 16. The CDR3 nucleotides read TGCAGCTGCGGGAGGGCCTCCCCATCCCTTTATACGCAGTATTTT. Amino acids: CSCGRASPSLYTQYF.

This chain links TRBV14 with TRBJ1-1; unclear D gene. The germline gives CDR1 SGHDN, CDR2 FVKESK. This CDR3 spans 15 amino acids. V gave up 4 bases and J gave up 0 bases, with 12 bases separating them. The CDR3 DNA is TGTGCCAGCAGCCCAATAGTCCCCATGAACACTGAAGCTTTCTTT. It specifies CASSPIVPMNTEAFF.

The CDR3 region is CASSQEWAPTIYF. CDR3 sequence (DNA): TGCGCCAGCAGCCAAGAGTGGGCCCCCACCATATATTTT. V and J are TRBV4-3 and TRBJ1-3, with D unclear. V dropped 0 bases and J dropped 9 bases, with 9 bases sitting between them. CDR3 length equals 13 residues. Germline CDR1 LGHNA, CDR2 YSLEER.

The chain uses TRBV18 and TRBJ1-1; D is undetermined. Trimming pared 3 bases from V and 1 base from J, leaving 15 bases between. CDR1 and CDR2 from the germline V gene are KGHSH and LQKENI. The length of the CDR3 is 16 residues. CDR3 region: CASSPPFTSGNTEAFF. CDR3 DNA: TGTGCCAGCTCACCCCCTTTTACTTCGGGGAACACTGAAGCTTTCTTT. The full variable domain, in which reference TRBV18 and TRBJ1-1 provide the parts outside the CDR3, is NAGVMQNPRHLVRRRGQEARLRCSPMKGHSHVYWYRQLPEEGLKFMVYLQKENIIDESGMPKERFSAEFPKEGPSILRIQQVVRGDSAAYFCASSPPFTSGNTEAFFGQGTRLTVV.

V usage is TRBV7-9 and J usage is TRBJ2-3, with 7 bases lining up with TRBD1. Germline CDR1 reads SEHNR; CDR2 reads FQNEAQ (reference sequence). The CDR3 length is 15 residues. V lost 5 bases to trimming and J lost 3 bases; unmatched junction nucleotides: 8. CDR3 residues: CASSAPGTETDTQYF. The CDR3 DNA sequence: TGTGCCAGCAGCGCCCCCGGGACAGAGACAGATACGCAGTATTTT.

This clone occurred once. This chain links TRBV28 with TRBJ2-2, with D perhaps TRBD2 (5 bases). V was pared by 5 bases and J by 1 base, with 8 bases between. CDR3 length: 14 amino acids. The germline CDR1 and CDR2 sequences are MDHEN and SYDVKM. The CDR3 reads CASSSAGNTGELFF. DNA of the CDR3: TGTGCCAGCAGTAGTGCGGGGAACACCGGGGAGCTGTTTTTT.

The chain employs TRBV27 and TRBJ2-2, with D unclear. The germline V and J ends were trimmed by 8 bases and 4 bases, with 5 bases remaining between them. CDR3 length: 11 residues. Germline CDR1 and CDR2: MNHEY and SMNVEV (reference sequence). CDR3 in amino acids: CASGRTGELFF. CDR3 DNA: TGTGCCAGCGGCCGCACCGGGGAGCTGTTTTTT.

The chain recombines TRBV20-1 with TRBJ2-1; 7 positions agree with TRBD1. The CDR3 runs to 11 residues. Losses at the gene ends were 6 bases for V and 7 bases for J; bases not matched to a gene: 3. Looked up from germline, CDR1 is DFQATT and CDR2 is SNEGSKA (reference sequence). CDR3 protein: CSAVQGNEQFF. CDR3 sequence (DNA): TGCAGTGCAGTACAGGGGAATGAGCAGTTCTTC.

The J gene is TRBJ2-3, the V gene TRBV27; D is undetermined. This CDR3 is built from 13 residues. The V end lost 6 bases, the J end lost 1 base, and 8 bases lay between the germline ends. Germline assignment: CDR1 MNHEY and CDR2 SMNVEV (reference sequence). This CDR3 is CASRSLGTDTQYF. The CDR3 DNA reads TGTGCCAGCAGGAGCCTAGGCACAGATACGCAGTATTTT.

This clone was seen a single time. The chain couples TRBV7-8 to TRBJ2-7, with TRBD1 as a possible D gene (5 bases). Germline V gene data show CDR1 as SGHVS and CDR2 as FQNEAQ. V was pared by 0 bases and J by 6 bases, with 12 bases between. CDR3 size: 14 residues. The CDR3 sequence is CASSLASQGREQYF. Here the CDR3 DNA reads TGTGCCAGCAGCTTAGCCTCGCAGGGCCGCGAGCAGTACTTC. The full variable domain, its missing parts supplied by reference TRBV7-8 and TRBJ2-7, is GAGVSQSPRYKVAKRGQDVALRCDPISGHVSLFWYQQALGQGPEFLTYFQNEAQLDKSGLPSDRFFAERPEGSVSTLKIQRTQQEDSAVYLCASSLASQGREQYFGPGTRLTVT.

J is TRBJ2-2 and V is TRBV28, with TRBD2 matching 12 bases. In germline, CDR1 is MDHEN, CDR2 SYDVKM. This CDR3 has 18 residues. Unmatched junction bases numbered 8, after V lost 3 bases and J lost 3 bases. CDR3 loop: CASSLGGTSGRYTGELFF. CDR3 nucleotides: TGTGCCAGCAGTTTGGGCGGGACTAGCGGGCGCTACACCGGGGAGCTGTTTTTT.

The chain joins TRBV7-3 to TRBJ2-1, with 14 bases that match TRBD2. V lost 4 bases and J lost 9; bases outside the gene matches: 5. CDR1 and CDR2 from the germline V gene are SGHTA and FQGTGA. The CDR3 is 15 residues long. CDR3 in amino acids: CASSSGLAGVAEQFF. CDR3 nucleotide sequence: TGTGCCAGCAGCTCGGGACTAGCGGGAGTGGCTGAGCAGTTCTTC. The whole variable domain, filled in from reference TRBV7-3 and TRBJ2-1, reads GAGVSQTPSNKVTEKGKYVELRCDPISGHTALYWYRQSLGQGPEFLIYFQGTGAADDSGLPNDRFFAVRPEGSVSTLKIQRTERGDSAVYLCASSSGLAGVAEQFFGPGTRLTVL.

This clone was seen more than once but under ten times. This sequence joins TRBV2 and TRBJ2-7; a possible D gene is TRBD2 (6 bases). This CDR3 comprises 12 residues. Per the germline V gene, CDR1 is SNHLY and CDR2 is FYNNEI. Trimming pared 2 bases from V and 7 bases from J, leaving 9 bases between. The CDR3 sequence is CASSETGREQYF. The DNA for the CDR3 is TGTGCCAGCAGTGAAACGGGGAGGGAGCAGTACTTC.

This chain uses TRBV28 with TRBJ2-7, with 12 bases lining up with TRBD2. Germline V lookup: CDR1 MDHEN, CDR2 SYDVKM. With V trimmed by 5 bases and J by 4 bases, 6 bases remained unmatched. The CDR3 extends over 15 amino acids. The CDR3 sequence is CASSPLAGGSYEQYF. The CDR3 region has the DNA TGTGCCAGCAGTCCACTAGCGGGGGGTTCATACGAGCAGTACTTC.

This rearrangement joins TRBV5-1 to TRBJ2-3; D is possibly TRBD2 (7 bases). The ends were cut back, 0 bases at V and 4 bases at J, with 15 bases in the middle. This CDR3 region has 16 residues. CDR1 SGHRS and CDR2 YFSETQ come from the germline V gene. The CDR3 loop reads CASSLGRGGQADTQYF. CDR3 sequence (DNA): TGCGCCAGCAGCTTGGGTCGCGGGGGCCAGGCAGATACGCAGTATTTT.

The CDR3 nucleotides read TGTGCCAGCAGCCAACCAGACAGGGAGGCTAATTCACCCCTCCACTTT. Translating it yields CASSQPDREANSPLHF. The gene calls are TRBV14 and TRBJ1-6, with 7 bases matching TRBD1. J gave up 6 bases and V 2 bases, and 7 bases lay outside the gene matches. The CDR3 extends over 16 amino acids. In germline, CDR1 is SGHDN, CDR2 FVKESK.

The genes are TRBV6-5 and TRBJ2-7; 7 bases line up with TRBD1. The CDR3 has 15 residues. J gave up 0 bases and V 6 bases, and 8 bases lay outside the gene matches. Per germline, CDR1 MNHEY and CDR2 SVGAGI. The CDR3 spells CASRPGQVSSYEQYF. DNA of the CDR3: TGTGCCAGCAGGCCCGGACAGGTGAGCTCCTACGAGCAGTACTTC.

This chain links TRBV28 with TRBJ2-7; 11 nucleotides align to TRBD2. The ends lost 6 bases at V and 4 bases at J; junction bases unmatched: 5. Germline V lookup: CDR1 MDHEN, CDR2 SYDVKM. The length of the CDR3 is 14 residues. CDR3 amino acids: CASSPSGGRYEQYF. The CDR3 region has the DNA TGTGCCAGCAGCCCTAGCGGGGGGCGGTACGAGCAGTACTTC.

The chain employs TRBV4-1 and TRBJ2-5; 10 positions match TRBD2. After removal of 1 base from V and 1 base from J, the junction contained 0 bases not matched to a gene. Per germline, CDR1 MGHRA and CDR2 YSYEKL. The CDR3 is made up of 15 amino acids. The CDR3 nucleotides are TGCGCCAGCAGCCAAGGGACTAGCGGCCAAGAGACCCAGTACTTC. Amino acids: CASSQGTSGQETQYF.